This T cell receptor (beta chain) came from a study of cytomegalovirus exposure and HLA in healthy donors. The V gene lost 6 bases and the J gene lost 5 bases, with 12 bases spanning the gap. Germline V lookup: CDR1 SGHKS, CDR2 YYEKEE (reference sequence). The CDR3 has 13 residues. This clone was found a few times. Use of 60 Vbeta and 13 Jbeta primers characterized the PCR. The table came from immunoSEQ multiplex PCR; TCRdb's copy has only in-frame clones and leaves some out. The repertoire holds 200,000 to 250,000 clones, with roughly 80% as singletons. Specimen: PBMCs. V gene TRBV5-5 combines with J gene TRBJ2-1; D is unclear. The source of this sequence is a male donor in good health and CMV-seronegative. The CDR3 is CASISLRDNEQFF. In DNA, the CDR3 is TGTGCCAGCATCTCCCTAAGAGACAATGAGCAGTTCTTC.